This T cell receptor beta chain emerged from a study of T-cell reconstitution after alpha-beta-depleted transplantation in children. General study points: Surviving recipient T cells and thymic progenitors accounted for the high day-60 TCRbeta diversity observed in some patients.

This clonotype was seen at least ten times. Its antigen is undetermined. Researchers prepared the TCRbeta library using unique molecular identifiers, the study reports. In TCRdb, the PCR reads were re-called with MiXCR into one record per CDR3 protein. Here the sample spans 550,000 to 600,000 distinct CDR3 sequences, 23% being singletons. Germline V gene data show CDR1 as ENHRY and CDR2 as SYGVKD. The CDR3 totals 14 residues. Trimming removed 7 bases from V and 4 bases from J; junction bases left unmatched: 8. Specimen: PBMCs, mostly from graft donor cells, collected 360 days after TCRalphabeta/CD19-depleted stem cell transplant. This receptor was taken from a boy younger than two who had a stem cell transplant for acute myeloid leukemia, so the T cells may come from the graft donor. V usage is TRBV10-3 and J usage is TRBJ2-5; 8 bases agree with TRBD1. CDR3 residues: CAIKDGQGGETQYF. The CDR3 DNA follows: TGTGCCATCAAGGACGGACAGGGAGGAGAGACCCAGTACTTC.